This T cell receptor beta chain stems from a study of T cell responses to AZD1222 COVID-19 vaccine. Notes on the study in general: White British ancestry dominated among donors, who included more females, and clonal diversity was possibly underestimated. Among AZD1222 vaccinees, only six or seven were seropositive at baseline. The repertoires were collected only after the peak T cell response.

The length of the CDR3 is 17 residues. V lost 0 bases and J 2 bases, leaving 15 bases between the germline ends. The V gene's germline CDR1 is KGHDR and CDR2 SFDVKD. Concerning this clone: The antigen is undetermined.

Using immunoSEQ multiplex PCR, the repertoire was profiled, and TCRdb retains in-frame clones only, with some absent. The sample contains fewer than 200,000 clones, around 90% of which appear only once. The TCR sequence derives from an adult in good health. V usage is TRBV24-1 and J usage is TRBJ1-2; no reliable D call. Sample: peripheral blood, taken on day 0 of AZD1222 vaccination. The CDR3 is CATSDLMRLGSNYGYTF. In DNA, the CDR3 is TGTGCCACCAGTGATTTGATGCGGTTGGGTTCAAACTATGGCTACACCTTC.